This record looks at one T cell receptor (beta chain) sequence and its context. This entry is derived from a study of T cells in Graves' hyperthyroidism and ophthalmopathy. What was amplified from RNA transcripts were TCR beta CDR3 regions. A first-round RT-PCR of the TCR CDR3 used the HTBI primer set. One entry per CDR3 protein, called by TCRdb with MiXCR from the multiplex PCR reads. Of some 270,000 distinct CDR3 sequences in the sample, about 24% were seen once. This CDR3 contains 13 residues. The germline V gene has CDR1 LGHNT and CDR2 FRNRAP. Between the trimmed V and J ends, which lost 1 base and 4 bases, there was a span of 7 bases.

The source material was blood. The chain uses TRBV12-5 and TRBJ2-5; D is ambiguous. The origin of this receptor is a woman in her 40s with Graves' ophthalmopathy. The CDR3 DNA sequence: TGTGCTAGTGGTTTGGGGCAGATAGAGACCCAGTACTTC. This sequence encodes CASGLGQIETQYF. The full variable domain, its missing parts supplied by reference TRBV12-5 and TRBJ2-5, is DARVTQTPRHKVTEMGQEVTMRCQPILGHNTVFWYRQTMMQGLELLAYFRNRAPLDDSGMPKDRFSAEMPDATLATLKIQPSEPRDSAVYFCASGLGQIETQYFGPGTRLLVL.